These T cell receptor beta chains were read from a single sample in a study of blood T cells in healthy people across ages. TCRdb reprocessed the 5' RACE reads via MiXCR and lists one record per CDR3 protein. The sample lists fewer than 1 million distinct CDR3 sequences, under 45% occurring once. The specimen sequenced was blood. These receptors were collected from a man between 60 and 70 years old in good health. The CDR3 runs from the conserved cysteine through the conserved F or W. A D gene is named only where the DNA matches it firmly. Some rows have no size entry. The others give once, few or many, or a class for an expanded clone.

d_call: NA; j_call: TRBJ1-1; v_call: TRBV14; clone_size: NA; cdr3_nt: TGTGCCAGCAGCCAAGCGAACACTGAAGCTTTCTTT; cdr3_aa: CASSQANTEAFF
d_call: TRBD1; j_call: TRBJ2-7; v_call: TRBV7-2; clone_size: NA; cdr3_nt: TGTGCCAGCAGCACACGACGACAGGGTAGGGTCTACGAGCAGTACTTC; cdr3_aa: CASSTRRQGRVYEQYF
d_call: TRBD2; j_call: TRBJ2-1; v_call: TRBV10-2; clone_size: few; cdr3_nt: TGCGCCAGCAGCCGACTAGCGGGGGACAGGGGCAATGAGCAGTTCTTC; cdr3_aa: CASSRLAGDRGNEQFF
d_call: NA; j_call: TRBJ2-5; v_call: TRBV7-9; clone_size: NA; cdr3_nt: TGTGCCAGCAGCTTAGAACAGGACCAAGAGACCCAGTACTTC; cdr3_aa: CASSLEQDQETQYF
d_call: TRBD2; j_call: TRBJ2-3; v_call: TRBV6-5; clone_size: NA; cdr3_nt: TGTGCCAGCCCCGGAAATCTAGCGGGGGCAGATACGCAGTATTTT; cdr3_aa: CASPGNLAGADTQYF
d_call: NA; j_call: TRBJ2-7; v_call: TRBV6-2/TRBV6-3; clone_size: NA; cdr3_nt: TGTGCCAGCAGTTACAGGCCCAGCTCCTACAATGAGCAGTACTTC; cdr3_aa: CASSYRPSSYNEQYF
d_call: NA; j_call: TRBJ2-1; v_call: TRBV4-3; clone_size: few; cdr3_nt: TGCGCCAGCAGCCAGGAGGGGGCCCACTACAATGAGCAGTTCTTC; cdr3_aa: CASSQEGAHYNEQFF
d_call: TRBD1; j_call: TRBJ2-7; v_call: TRBV7-6; clone_size: NA; cdr3_nt: TGTGCCAGCAGCTTCGCTCTGGACAGGTACTACGAGCAGTACTTC; cdr3_aa: CASSFALDRYYEQYF
d_call: NA; j_call: TRBJ2-5; v_call: TRBV20-1; clone_size: NA; cdr3_nt: TGCAGTGCCCCCTCCTCCCGGACACGCGCGGGTGAGCAGTACTTC; cdr3_aa: CSAPSSRTRAGEQYF
d_call: TRBD1; j_call: TRBJ2-7; v_call: TRBV28; clone_size: NA; cdr3_nt: TGCGCCAGCAGTTTTTCCGGGACAGTCGAGCAGTACTTC; cdr3_aa: CASSFSGTVEQYF
d_call: TRBD2; j_call: TRBJ2-1; v_call: TRBV7-2; clone_size: few; cdr3_nt: TGTGCCAGCAGCTCCCTAGGGAGGGAAAATGAGCAGTTCTTC; cdr3_aa: CASSSLGRENEQFF
d_call: TRBD1; j_call: TRBJ1-4; v_call: TRBV20-1; clone_size: NA; cdr3_nt: TGCAGTGCTAGAGATGGGACAGGCATAAGAAAACTGTTTTTT; cdr3_aa: CSARDGTGIRKLFF
d_call: NA; j_call: TRBJ2-7; v_call: TRBV27; clone_size: NA; cdr3_nt: TGTGCCAGCAGTACCTTAGGGTCAACCTACGAGCAGTACTTC; cdr3_aa: CASSTLGSTYEQYF
d_call: NA; j_call: TRBJ1-2; v_call: TRBV19; clone_size: few; cdr3_nt: TGTGCCAGTAACAGGGAGGGTTATGGCTACACCTTC; cdr3_aa: CASNREGYGYTF
d_call: TRBD2; j_call: TRBJ2-7; v_call: TRBV27; clone_size: few; cdr3_nt: TGTGCCAGCAGGCGGACTAGCGGGGGAAGTACCTACGAGCAGTACTTC; cdr3_aa: CASRRTSGGSTYEQYF
d_call: NA; j_call: TRBJ2-1; v_call: TRBV5-1; clone_size: NA; cdr3_nt: TGCGCCAGCAGCTTGTTGAACTCCCAAAATGAGCAGTTCTTC; cdr3_aa: CASSLLNSQNEQFF
d_call: NA; j_call: TRBJ2-5; v_call: TRBV6-6; clone_size: NA; cdr3_nt: TGTGCCAGCGTCCCGTGGGACAATCAAGAGACCCAGTACTTC; cdr3_aa: CASVPWDNQETQYF
d_call: TRBD1; j_call: TRBJ2-5; v_call: TRBV9; clone_size: NA; cdr3_nt: TGTGCCAGCAGCAAGGGACAGGGGGGAGAGACCCAGTACTTC; cdr3_aa: CASSKGQGGETQYF
d_call: NA; j_call: TRBJ2-3; v_call: TRBV6-4; clone_size: NA; cdr3_nt: TGTGCCAGCAGTGCCACCTGCTATAGTTCAGATACGCAGTATTTT; cdr3_aa: CASSATCYSSDTQYF
d_call: NA; j_call: TRBJ1-1; v_call: TRBV6-5; clone_size: NA; cdr3_nt: TGTGCCAGCAGCGAAACAAAGAACACTGAAGCTTTCTTT; cdr3_aa: CASSETKNTEAFF